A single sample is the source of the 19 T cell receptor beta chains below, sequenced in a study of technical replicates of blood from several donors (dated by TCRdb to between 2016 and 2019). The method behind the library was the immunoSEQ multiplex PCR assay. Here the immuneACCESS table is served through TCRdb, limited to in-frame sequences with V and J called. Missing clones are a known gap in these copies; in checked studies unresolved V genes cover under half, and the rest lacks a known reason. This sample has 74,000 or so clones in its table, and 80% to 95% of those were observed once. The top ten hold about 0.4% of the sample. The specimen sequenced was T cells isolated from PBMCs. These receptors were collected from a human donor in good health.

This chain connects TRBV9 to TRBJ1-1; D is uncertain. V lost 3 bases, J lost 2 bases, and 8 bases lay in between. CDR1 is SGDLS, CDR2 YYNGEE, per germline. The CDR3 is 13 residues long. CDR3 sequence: CASSAQVNTEAFF. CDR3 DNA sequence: TGTGCCAGCAGCGCACAAGTAAACACTGAAGCTTTCTTT.

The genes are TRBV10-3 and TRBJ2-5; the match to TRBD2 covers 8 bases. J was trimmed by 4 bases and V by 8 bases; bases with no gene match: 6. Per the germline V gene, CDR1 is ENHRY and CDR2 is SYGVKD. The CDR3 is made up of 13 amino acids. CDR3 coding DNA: TGTGCCATCGCCGGGAGGGAGCGAGAGACCCAGTACTTC. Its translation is CAIAGRERETQYF.

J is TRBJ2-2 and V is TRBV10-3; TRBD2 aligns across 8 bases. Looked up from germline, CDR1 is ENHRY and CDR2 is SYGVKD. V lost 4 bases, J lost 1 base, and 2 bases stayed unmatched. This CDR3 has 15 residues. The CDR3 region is CAISVAGRNTGELFF. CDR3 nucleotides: TGTGCCATCAGTGTAGCGGGACGGAACACCGGGGAGCTGTTTTTT.

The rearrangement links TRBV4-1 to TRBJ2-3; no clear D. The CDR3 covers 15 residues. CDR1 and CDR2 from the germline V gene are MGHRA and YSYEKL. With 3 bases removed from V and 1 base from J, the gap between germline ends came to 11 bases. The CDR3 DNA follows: TGCGCCAGCAGCCATACTCCCGATGGCACAGATACGCAGTATTTT. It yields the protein CASSHTPDGTDTQYF.

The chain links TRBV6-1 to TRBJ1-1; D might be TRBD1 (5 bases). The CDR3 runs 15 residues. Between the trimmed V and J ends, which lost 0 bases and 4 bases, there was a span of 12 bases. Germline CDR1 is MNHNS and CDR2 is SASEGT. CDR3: CASSEAHFQGTEAFF. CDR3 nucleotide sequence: TGTGCCAGCAGTGAAGCCCATTTTCAGGGCACTGAAGCTTTCTTT.

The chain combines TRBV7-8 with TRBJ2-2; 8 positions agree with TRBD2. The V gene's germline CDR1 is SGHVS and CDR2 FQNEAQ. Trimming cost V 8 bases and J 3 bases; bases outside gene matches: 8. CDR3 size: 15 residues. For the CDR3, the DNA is TGTGCCAGCTTCGCGGGAGGTACTGACACCGGGGAGCTGTTTTTT. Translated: CASFAGGTDTGELFF.

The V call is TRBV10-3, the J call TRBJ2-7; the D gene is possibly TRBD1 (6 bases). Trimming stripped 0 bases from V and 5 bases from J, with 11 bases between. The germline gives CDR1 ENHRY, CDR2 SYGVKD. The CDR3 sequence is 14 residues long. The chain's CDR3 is CAISESGGEDEQYF. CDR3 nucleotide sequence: TGTGCCATCAGTGAGTCAGGGGGAGAGGACGAGCAGTACTTC.

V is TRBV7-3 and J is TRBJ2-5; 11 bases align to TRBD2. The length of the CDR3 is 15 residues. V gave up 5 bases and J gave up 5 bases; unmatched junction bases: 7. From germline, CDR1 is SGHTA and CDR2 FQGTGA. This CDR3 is CASSRTSGWSETQYF. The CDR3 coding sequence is TGTGCCAGCAGCCGGACTAGCGGGTGGTCCGAGACCCAGTACTTC.

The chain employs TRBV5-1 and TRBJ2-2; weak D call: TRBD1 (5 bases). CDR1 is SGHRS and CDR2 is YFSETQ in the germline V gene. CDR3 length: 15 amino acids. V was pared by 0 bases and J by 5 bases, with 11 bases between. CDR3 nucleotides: TGCGCCAGCAGCTTGGGGAGACAGCTGACCGGGGAGCTGTTTTTT. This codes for CASSLGRQLTGELFF.

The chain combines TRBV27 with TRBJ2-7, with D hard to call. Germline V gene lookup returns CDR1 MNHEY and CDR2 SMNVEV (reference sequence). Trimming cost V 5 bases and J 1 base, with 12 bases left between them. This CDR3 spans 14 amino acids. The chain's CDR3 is CASSPSALSYEQYF. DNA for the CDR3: TGTGCCAGCAGTCCCTCAGCGTTATCCTACGAGCAGTACTTC.

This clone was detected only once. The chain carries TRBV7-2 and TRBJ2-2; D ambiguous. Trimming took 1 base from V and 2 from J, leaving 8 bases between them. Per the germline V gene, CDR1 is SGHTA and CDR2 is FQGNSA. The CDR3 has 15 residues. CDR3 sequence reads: CASSLGQTNTGELFF. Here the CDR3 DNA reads TGTGCCAGCAGCTTAGGGCAGACTAACACCGGGGAGCTGTTTTTT.

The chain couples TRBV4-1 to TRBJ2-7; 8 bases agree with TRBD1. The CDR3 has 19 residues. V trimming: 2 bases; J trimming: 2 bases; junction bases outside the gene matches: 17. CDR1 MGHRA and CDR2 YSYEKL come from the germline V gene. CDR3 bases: TGCGCCAGCAGCCAATTTTCGGGCAGGGGGCGTTCCACCACCTACGAGCAGTACTTC. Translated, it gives CASSQFSGRGRSTTYEQYF.

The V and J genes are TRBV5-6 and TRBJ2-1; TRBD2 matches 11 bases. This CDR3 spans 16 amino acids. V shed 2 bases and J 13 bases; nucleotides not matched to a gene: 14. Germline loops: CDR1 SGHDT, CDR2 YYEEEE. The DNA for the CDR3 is TGTGCCAGCAGCTTAACCCGACTAGCGGGATACGCCGCACAGTTCTTC. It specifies CASSLTRLAGYAAQFF. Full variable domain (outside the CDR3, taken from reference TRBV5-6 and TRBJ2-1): DAGVTQSPTHLIKTRGQQVTLRCSPKSGHDTVSWYQQALGQGPQFIFQYYEEEERQRGNFPDRFSGHQFPNYSSELNVNALLLGDSALYLCASSLTRLAGYAAQFFGPGTRLTVL.

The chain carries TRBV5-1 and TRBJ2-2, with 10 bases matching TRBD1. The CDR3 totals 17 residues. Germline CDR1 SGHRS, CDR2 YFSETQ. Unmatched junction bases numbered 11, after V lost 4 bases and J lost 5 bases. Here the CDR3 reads CASSNGWTGGGTGELFF. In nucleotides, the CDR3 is TGCGCCAGCAGCAATGGTTGGACAGGGGGAGGTACCGGGGAGCTGTTTTTT.

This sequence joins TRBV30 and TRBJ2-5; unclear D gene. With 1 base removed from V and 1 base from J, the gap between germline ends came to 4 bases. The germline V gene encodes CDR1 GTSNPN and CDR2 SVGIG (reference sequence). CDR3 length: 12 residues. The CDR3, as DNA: TGTGCCTGGAGTGCGTCCCAAGAGACCCAGTACTTC. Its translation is CAWSASQETQYF.

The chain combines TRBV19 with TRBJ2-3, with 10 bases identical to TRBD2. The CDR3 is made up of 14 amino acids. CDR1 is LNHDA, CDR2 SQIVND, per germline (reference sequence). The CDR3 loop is CVTRASGSADTQYF. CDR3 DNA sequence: TGTGTCACCCGGGCTAGCGGGAGTGCAGATACGCAGTATTTT.

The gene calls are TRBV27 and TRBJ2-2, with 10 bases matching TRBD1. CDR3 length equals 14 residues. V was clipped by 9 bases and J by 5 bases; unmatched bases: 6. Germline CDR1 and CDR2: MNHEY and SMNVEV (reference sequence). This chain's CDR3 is CASGDRGYTGELFF. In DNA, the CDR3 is TGTGCCAGTGGGGACAGGGGATATACCGGGGAGCTGTTTTTT.

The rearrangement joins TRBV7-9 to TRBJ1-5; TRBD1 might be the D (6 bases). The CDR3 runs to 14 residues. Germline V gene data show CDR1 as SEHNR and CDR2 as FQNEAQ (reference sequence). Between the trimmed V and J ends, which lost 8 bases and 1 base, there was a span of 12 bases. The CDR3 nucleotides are TGTGCCAGCGGGGGACAATACAGCAATCAGCCCCAGCATTTT. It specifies CASGGQYSNQPQHF.

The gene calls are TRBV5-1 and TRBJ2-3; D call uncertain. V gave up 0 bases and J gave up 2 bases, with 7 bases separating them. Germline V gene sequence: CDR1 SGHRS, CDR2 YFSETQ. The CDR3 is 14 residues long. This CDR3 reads CASSLEQNTDTQYF. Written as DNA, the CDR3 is TGCGCCAGCAGCTTGGAACAGAACACAGATACGCAGTATTTT.